The sequence of this T cell receptor (beta chain) was determined in a study of cytomegalovirus exposure and HLA in healthy donors. Study-level points and caveats: Investigators reported 164 TCR beta chains as tied to cytomegalovirus. The classifier, whose performance was assessed in both the original and validation cohorts, reportedly diagnosed cytomegalovirus status with high specificity and sensitivity. CMV antigen specificity of a few CMV-associated chains was confirmed in vitro. There were some public TCRs occurring in many donors, but most TCR sequences were rare.

Per the germline V gene, CDR1 is SGHDT and CDR2 is YYEEEE. Losses at the gene ends were 6 bases for V and 3 bases for J; bases not matched to a gene: 11. This CDR3 spans 15 amino acids. The assay was immunoSEQ multiplex PCR, and TCRdb's table has in-frame clones only and misses some. The sample records 150,000 to 200,000 clones, 86% being singletons. With regard to this clone: Its antigen is currently unknown.

The sequencing sample was made of PBMCs. V gene TRBV5-6 combines with J gene TRBJ2-7; TRBD1 matches at 8 bases. The TCR originated in a woman aged 18-29 years in good health and CMV-seronegative. The CDR3 DNA follows: TGTGCCAGCACCCTACAGGACAGGGTGTTCTACGAGCAGTACTTC. Protein: CASTLQDRVFYEQYF.